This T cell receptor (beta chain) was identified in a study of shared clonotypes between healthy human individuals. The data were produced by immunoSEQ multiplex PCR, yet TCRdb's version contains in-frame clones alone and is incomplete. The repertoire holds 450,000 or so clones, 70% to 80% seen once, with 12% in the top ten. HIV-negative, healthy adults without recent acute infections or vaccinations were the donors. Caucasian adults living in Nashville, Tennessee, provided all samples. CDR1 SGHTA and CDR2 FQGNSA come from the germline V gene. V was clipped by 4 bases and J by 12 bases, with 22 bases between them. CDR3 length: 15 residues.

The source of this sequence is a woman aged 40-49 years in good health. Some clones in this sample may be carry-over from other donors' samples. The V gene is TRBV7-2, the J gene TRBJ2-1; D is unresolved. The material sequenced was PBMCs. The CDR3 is CASSSYDAASSGQFF. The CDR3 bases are TGTGCCAGCAGCTCCTATGATGCGGCTTCCTCGGGGCAGTTCTTC.